The 22 T cell receptor beta chains below were found in one sample sequenced in a study of blood T cell repertoires in COVID-19. TCRdb's table, derived via immunoSEQ multiplex PCR, lists solely in-frame clones and lacks some. The sample has 150,000 to 200,000 clones, roughly 90% seen once; the top ten hold 7.5% to 10%. Sequencing was done on a sample of PBMCs or T cells enriched from blood (not recorded which). The origin of the receptors is a woman between 18 and 30 years old who had recovered from COVID-19.

This chain uses TRBV9 with TRBJ2-2; maybe TRBD1 (5 bases). Germline values: CDR1 SGDLS, CDR2 YYNGEE. With 5 bases removed from V and 4 bases from J, the gap between germline ends came to 9 bases. The CDR3 length is 13 residues. CDR3 bases: TGTGCCAGCAGTCAGGGCCCCACCGGGGAGCTGTTTTTT. As protein: CASSQGPTGELFF.

The chain combines TRBV19 with TRBJ1-1; D unclear. Germline V gene lookup returns CDR1 LNHDA and CDR2 SQIVND (reference sequence). Trimming shortened V by 9 bases and J by 3 bases, and 20 bases separated the two germline ends. The CDR3 has 15 residues. Written as DNA, the CDR3 is TGTGCCAGCCTTCTATCCGGCGGGGAGGACACTGAAGCTTTCTTT. It specifies CASLLSGGEDTEAFF.

V is TRBV24-1 and J is TRBJ1-4, with D uncertain. The germline V and J ends were trimmed by 5 bases and 4 bases, with 7 bases remaining between them. Germline CDR1 and CDR2: KGHDR and SFDVKD. The CDR3 is made up of 13 amino acids. The CDR3 DNA reads TGTGCCACCAGTGCAGAATATAATGAAAAACTGTTTTTT. Amino acids: CATSAEYNEKLFF.

This clone was recorded a few times. The genes are TRBV9 and TRBJ1-6, with no clear D. Looked up from germline, CDR1 is SGDLS and CDR2 is YYNGEE. The CDR3 runs 17 residues. Trimming took off 0 bases at V and 5 bases at J, with 15 bases between the two ends. The CDR3 sequence is CASSVAGGSNNNSPLHF. In DNA, the CDR3 is TGTGCCAGCAGCGTAGCGGGAGGGTCCAACAATAATTCACCCCTCCACTTT.

J is TRBJ2-1 and V is TRBV5-4; 11 bases fit TRBD2. The CDR3 is 17 residues long. V trimming: 6 bases; J trimming: 8 bases; junction bases outside the gene matches: 16. The V gene's germline CDR1 is SGHNT and CDR2 YYREEE (reference sequence). Here the CDR3 DNA reads TGTGCCAGCATCATTTGGCCTAGCGGGGGGCTTGACCATGAGCAGTTCTTC. It specifies CASIIWPSGGLDHEQFF.

This chain uses TRBV27 with TRBJ2-5, with 8 bases aligning to TRBD1. Looked up from germline, CDR1 is MNHEY and CDR2 is SMNVEV (reference sequence). The trim removed 5 bases at V and 5 bases at J, leaving 7 bases unmatched. This CDR3 is 14 amino acids long. CDR3 residues: CASSPAGGSETQYF. The CDR3 region has the DNA TGTGCCAGCAGTCCGGCAGGGGGCAGCGAGACCCAGTACTTC.

V usage is TRBV20-1 and J usage is TRBJ1-1; tentative D call: TRBD1 (5 bases). The CDR3 runs to 11 residues. V lost 0 bases and J 10 bases, leaving 9 bases between the germline ends. Per germline, CDR1 DFQATT and CDR2 SNEGSKA (reference sequence). The CDR3 is CSARDQGRAFF. The CDR3 DNA follows: TGCAGTGCTAGAGATCAGGGCAGAGCTTTCTTT.

The V gene is TRBV29-1, the J gene TRBJ1-4; TRBD1 aligns across 9 bases. With V trimmed by 6 bases and J by 7 bases, 6 bases remained unmatched. Germline V gene data show CDR1 as SQVTM and CDR2 as ANQGSEA. The length of the CDR3 is 13 residues. The CDR3 DNA is TGCAGCGTGCCGGGACAGGGTACTGAAAAACTGTTTTTT. The encoded protein is CSVPGQGTEKLFF.

CDR3 bases: TGTGCCAGCAGCCAGAGAGACCGGGACAGGGGGCACGAGCAGTACTTC. Amino acid sequence: CASSQRDRDRGHEQYF. This chain links TRBV3-1 (or the pseudogene TRBV3-2) with TRBJ2-7; 12 nucleotides line up with TRBD1. The germline gives CDR1 LGHDT, CDR2 YNNKEL (reference sequence). V was pared by 3 bases and J by 5 bases, with 8 bases of the junction left unmatched. The CDR3 covers 16 residues.

This sequence joins TRBV6-5 and TRBJ1-2; possibly TRBD1 for D (6 bases). This CDR3 contains 13 residues. Germline V gives CDR1 MNHEY, CDR2 SVGAGI. V dropped 6 bases and J dropped 3 bases, with 11 bases sitting between them. The CDR3 is CASSPTGDYGYTF. DNA of the CDR3: TGTGCCAGCAGCCCGACAGGAGACTATGGCTACACCTTC.

The rearrangement links TRBV5-5 to TRBJ1-2; no firm D call. Germline V gene data show CDR1 as SGHKS and CDR2 as YYEKEE (reference sequence). CDR3 size: 15 residues. V lost 1 base, J lost 1 base, and 11 bases lay in between. CDR3 nucleotides: TGTGCCAGCAGCTTGTCCTCTGCCGGTAACTATGGCTACACCTTC. It specifies CASSLSSAGNYGYTF. The variable domain in full, with the rest retrieved from reference TRBV5-5 and TRBJ1-2, is DAGVTQSPTHLIKTRGQQVTLRCSPISGHKSVSWYQQVLGQGPQFIFQYYEKEERGRGNFPDRFSARQFPNYSSELNVNALLLGDSALYLCASSLSSAGNYGYTFGSGTRLTVV.

This chain links TRBV21-1 with TRBJ2-7; the D call of TRBD1 is as the table states it, not checked on the DNA. TRBV21-1 is noted as a pseudogene. There are 12 residues in the CDR3. CDR3 in amino acids: CASLVYSYEQYF. For the CDR3, the DNA is TGTGCCAGCCTTGTTTACAGCTACGAGCAGTACTTC.

This clone is categorized as large. This rearrangement joins TRBV6-7 to TRBJ2-5; TRBD1 aligns across 8 bases. TRBV6-7 is marked as an open reading frame, function uncertain. V lost 5 bases and J lost 4; bases outside the gene matches: 9. The CDR3 is 15 residues long. CDR3 coding DNA: TGTGCCAGCAGTGACAGGGGACGCCCCCCAGAGACCCAGTACTTC. Translated: CASSDRGRPPETQYF.

The chain combines TRBV27 with TRBJ2-3; 10 bases align to TRBD2. The CDR3 is made up of 16 amino acids. The ends lost 4 bases at V and 4 bases at J; junction bases unmatched: 8. Germline V gives CDR1 MNHEY, CDR2 SMNVEV (reference sequence). CDR3 nucleotide sequence: TGTGCCAGCAGTTCAAAGCGGGGGGGCCGCGCAGATACGCAGTATTTT. Translation: CASSSKRGGRADTQYF.

This clone has a handful of counts. The chain recombines TRBV28 with TRBJ2-1; a possible D gene is TRBD2 (6 bases). This CDR3 has 13 residues. The ends were cut back, 6 bases at V and 10 bases at J, with 16 bases in the middle. Germline values: CDR1 MDHEN, CDR2 SYDVKM. Here the CDR3 reads CASSPVRDLEQFF. The CDR3 DNA reads TGTGCCAGCAGCCCCGTTAGGGACTTGGAGCAGTTCTTC.

This sequence joins TRBV28 and TRBJ2-3, with D maybe TRBD2 (6 bases). CDR1 is MDHEN and CDR2 is SYDVKM in the germline V gene. This CDR3 spans 14 amino acids. V lost 5 bases, J lost 10 bases, and 19 bases lay in between. CDR3 DNA: TGTGCCAGCAGTGGACCGCGGGGCCGGCCTCCGCAGTATTTT. Protein product: CASSGPRGRPPQYF.

The gene calls are TRBV28 and TRBJ1-2; D is unclear. Trimming pared 3 bases from V and 6 bases from J, leaving 11 bases between. CDR3 length equals 13 residues. Germline V gene data show CDR1 as MDHEN and CDR2 as SYDVKM. CDR3 sequence: CASSLGRVNGYTF. Here the CDR3 DNA reads TGTGCCAGCAGTTTGGGGAGGGTCAATGGCTACACCTTC.

The chain uses TRBV6-4 and TRBJ1-6; 7 bases fit TRBD1. CDR3 size: 14 residues. With 9 bases clipped from V and 6 bases from J, the junction kept 8 bases outside the gene matches. Germline CDR1 reads MRHNA; CDR2 reads SNTAGT. CDR3 sequence reads: CARLDRDSNSPLHF. The CDR3 nucleotides are TGTGCCAGACTTGACAGGGATTCTAATTCACCCCTCCACTTT.

This chain joins TRBV24-1 and TRBJ2-2, with no clear D. The V and J ends lost 2 bases and 6 bases respectively, with 9 bases between them. The CDR3 loop spans 14 amino acids. CDR1 is KGHDR and CDR2 is SFDVKD in the germline V gene. CDR3 amino acids: CATSDSNSSGELFF. The CDR3 DNA is TGTGCCACCAGTGATTCGAACAGCTCCGGGGAGCTGTTTTTT.

This chain joins TRBV28 and TRBJ1-2, with D tentatively TRBD1 (5 bases). This CDR3 is 14 amino acids long. Germline CDR1 is MDHEN and CDR2 is SYDVKM. Between the trimmed V and J ends, which lost 2 bases and 6 bases, there was a span of 13 bases. The CDR3 is CASSLVQGWDGYTF. In DNA form, the CDR3 reads TGTGCCAGCAGTTTAGTGCAGGGTTGGGATGGCTACACCTTC.

This clone has a single count. Other DNA sequences of this sample code for an identical CDR3. The chain links TRBV6-5 to TRBJ1-1; unclear D gene. Germline values: CDR1 MNHEY, CDR2 SVGAGI. The CDR3 totals 11 residues. Trimming took 4 bases from V and 7 from J, leaving 7 bases between them. CDR3 protein: CASSSNGEAFF. As DNA, the CDR3 is TGTGCCAGCAGTTCGAACGGTGAAGCTTTCTTT.

V and J are TRBV28 and TRBJ2-1; D possibly corresponds to TRBD1 (6 bases). Germline V CDR1 and CDR2: MDHEN, SYDVKM. Trimming stripped 8 bases from V and 1 base from J, with 12 bases between. The CDR3 spans 14 residues. In DNA form, the CDR3 reads TGTGCCAGCTACCCGGGACAATCCTACAATGAGCAGTTCTTC. Translated: CASYPGQSYNEQFF.